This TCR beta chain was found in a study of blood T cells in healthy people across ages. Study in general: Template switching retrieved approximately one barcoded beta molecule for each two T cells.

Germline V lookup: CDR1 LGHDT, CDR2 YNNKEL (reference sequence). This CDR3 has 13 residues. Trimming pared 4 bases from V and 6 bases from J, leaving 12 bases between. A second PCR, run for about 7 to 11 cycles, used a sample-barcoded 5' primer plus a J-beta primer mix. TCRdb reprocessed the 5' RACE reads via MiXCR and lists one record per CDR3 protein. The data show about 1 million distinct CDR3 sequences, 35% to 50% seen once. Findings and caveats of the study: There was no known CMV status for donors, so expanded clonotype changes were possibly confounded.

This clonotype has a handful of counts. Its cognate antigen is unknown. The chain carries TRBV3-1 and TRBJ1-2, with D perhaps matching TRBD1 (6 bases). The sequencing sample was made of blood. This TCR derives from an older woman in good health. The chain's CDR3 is CASSPRTVDGYTF. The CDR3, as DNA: TGTGCCAGCAGCCCCAGGACAGTCGATGGCTACACCTTC.